Presented here are 9 T cell receptor beta chains from one specimen sequenced in a study of patients and donors after allogeneic stem cell transplantation. One entry per CDR3 protein, called by TCRdb with MiXCR from the RT-PCR reads. The table has about a million distinct CDR3 sequences, roughly 17% seen once. The source material was blood, either unsorted or a sorted T cell fraction (not recorded which). These receptor sequences come from a human donor who was either an allogeneic HSCT recipient or a stem cell or donor lymphocyte infusion donor (not recorded which). It is not recorded whose cells these are; they may come from a transplant donor.

The chain recombines TRBV7-3 with TRBJ2-3; possibly TRBD1 for D (5 bases). The germline CDR1 and CDR2 sequences are SGHTA and FQGTGA. Trimming removed 2 bases at V and 4 bases at J, with 16 bases between. There are 16 residues in the CDR3. The CDR3 loop is CASSLGADIGADTQYF. Written as DNA, the CDR3 is TGTGCCAGCAGCTTAGGGGCCGACATCGGAGCAGATACGCAGTATTTT.

The chain has TRBV20-1 and TRBJ2-2; TRBD1 matches 9 bases. The CDR3 is 14 residues long. Unmatched junction bases numbered 3, after V lost 1 base and J lost 6 bases. Germline loops: CDR1 DFQATT, CDR2 SNEGSKA (reference sequence). CDR3 region: CSARGDRAAGELFF. Written as DNA, the CDR3 is TGCAGTGCTAGAGGGGACAGGGCGGCCGGGGAGCTGTTTTTT.

The V gene is TRBV7-2, the J gene TRBJ2-7; the D gene is possibly TRBD1 (6 bases). The CDR3 is 14 amino acids. Deletions cut 5 bases from V and 6 bases from J, with 17 bases between. Germline CDR1 reads SGHTA; CDR2 reads FQGNSA. For the CDR3, the DNA is TGTGCCAGCAGCCGTACCAGGGGTATCGGCGAGCAGTACTTC. Translation gives CASSRTRGIGEQYF.

The chain joins TRBV5-1 to TRBJ1-1; no firm D call. Trimming took off 5 bases at V and 1 base at J, with 12 bases between the two ends. The CDR3 contains 14 residues. From germline, CDR1 is SGHRS and CDR2 YFSETQ. CDR3 sequence: CASSLGIQNTEAFF. DNA of the CDR3: TGCGCCAGCAGTCTGGGGATTCAGAACACTGAAGCTTTCTTT.

This clonotype was detected only a few times. J is TRBJ1-1 and V is TRBV20-1; TRBD1 agrees at 10 bases. Germline CDR1 reads DFQATT; CDR2 reads SNEGSKA (reference sequence). V shed 6 bases and J 0 bases; nucleotides not matched to a gene: 7. The CDR3 covers 15 residues. The CDR3 bases are TGCAGTGCGTCGGACAGGGGGGTGTTGAACACTGAAGCTTTCTTT. Its protein is CSASDRGVLNTEAFF.

This rearrangement joins TRBV11-1 to TRBJ2-2; D might be TRBD2 (8 bases). V lost 4 bases, J lost 3 bases, and 24 bases lay in between. Per germline, CDR1 SGHAT and CDR2 FQDESV (reference sequence). The CDR3 contains 19 residues. CDR3 nucleotides: TGTGCCAGCAGCTCCCGGGACAGCCCGACTAGCGCTGACACCGGGGAGCTGTTTTTT. Translation: CASSSRDSPTSADTGELFF.

CDR3 DNA: TGTGCCAGCAGCTTGTTCGCGACAGGGATGCAAGGCGGTTCACCCCTCCACTTT. Encoded protein: CASSLFATGMQGGSPLHF. The V and J genes are TRBV5-6 and TRBJ1-6; 7 bases fit TRBD1. J was trimmed by 9 bases and V by 1 base; bases with no gene match: 16. The CDR3 runs to 18 residues. CDR1 and CDR2 (germline): SGHDT, YYEEEE.

This rearrangement joins TRBV6-2 or TRBV6-3 to TRBJ1-2; perhaps TRBD1 as D (5 bases). In germline, CDR1 is MNHEY, CDR2 SVGEGT. With 0 bases removed from V and 4 bases from J, the gap between germline ends came to 12 bases. The CDR3 consists of 15 residues. CDR3 nucleotides: TGTGCCAGCAGTTACTCGAGTCAGGGTGGCTATGGCTACACCTTC. Translation gives CASSYSSQGGYGYTF.

The chain links TRBV5-6 to TRBJ2-3; the match to TRBD2 covers 9 bases. The germline gives CDR1 SGHDT, CDR2 YYEEEE. This CDR3 has 16 residues. The V segment lost 4 bases and the J segment 4 bases; nucleotides outside the gene matches: 10. The CDR3 nucleotides are TGTGCCAGCAGCGCTTGGGGAGCGGGGGGCCCAGATACGCAGTATTTT. Its protein product is CASSAWGAGGPDTQYF.